This T cell receptor beta chain was found in a study of control samples from healthy donors and cancer patients. Clones were read by immunoSEQ multiplex PCR, and TCRdb kept only the in-frame ones, dropping some. The sample contains 50,000 or so clones, 80% to 90% of which appear only once. This CDR3 is 13 amino acids long. Germline V gene data show CDR1 as KGHSH and CDR2 as LQKENI. Trimming removed 4 bases from V and 8 bases from J; junction bases left unmatched: 4. The sequencing input was PBMCs. The sequence was collected from a woman aged 50 to 60 with lung cancer. The rearrangement uses TRBV18 and TRBJ1-1; 10 positions match TRBD1. CDR3 residues: CASSLGQGGEAFF. As DNA, the CDR3 is TGTGCCAGCTCACTAGGACAGGGGGGAGAAGCTTTCTTT. The whole variable domain, remainder taken from reference TRBV18 and TRBJ1-1, is NAGVMQNPRHLVRRRGQEARLRCSPMKGHSHVYWYRQLPEEGLKFMVYLQKENIIDESGMPKERFSAEFPKEGPSILRIQQVVRGDSAAYFCASSLGQGGEAFFGQGTRLTVV.